These 11 T cell receptor beta chains share one sample of origin, sequenced in a study of T cells after yellow fever vaccination. TCRdb fed the 5' RACE reads into MiXCR, producing one record per CDR3 protein. The profile shows some 560,000 distinct CDR3 sequences, about 19% of them singletons. Sequences were derived from PBMCs, sampled 15 days after the yellow fever booster vaccination. The receptors were gathered from a man younger than 45 who received the YFV17D yellow fever vaccine.

The V gene is TRBV20-1, the J gene TRBJ2-1, with D maybe TRBD2 (5 bases). The CDR3 loop spans 11 amino acids. CDR1 and CDR2 from the germline V gene are DFQATT and SNEGSKA (reference sequence). CDR3 in DNA: TGCAGCCGCCTGACTAATAATGAGCAGTTCTTC. Its protein product is CSRLTNNEQFF.

The DNA for the CDR3 is TGCGCCAGCAGCTTGATGGCCAGCTCCCAAGAGACCCAGTACTTC. Translating gives CASSLMASSQETQYF. V usage is TRBV5-1 and J usage is TRBJ2-5; D is uncertain. The V end lost 1 base, the J end lost 1 base, and 11 bases lay between the germline ends. Germline-derived CDR1 and CDR2 are SGHRS and YFSETQ. This CDR3 is 15 amino acids long.

This clonotype came up a few times. This chain connects TRBV6-2 or TRBV6-3 to TRBJ2-7, with no clear D. This CDR3 is 15 amino acids long. V was pared by 6 bases and J by 0 bases, with 15 bases between. Germline V gives CDR1 MNHEY, CDR2 SVGEGT. The CDR3 DNA reads TGTGCCAGCAGCACCTCTCACAGCCGCTCCTACGAGCAGTACTTC. Residues: CASSTSHSRSYEQYF.

The chain combines TRBV7-2 with TRBJ2-6; D call uncertain. The CDR3 length is 16 residues. V lost 0 bases to trimming and J lost 0 bases, with 6 bases between them. Germline assignment: CDR1 SGHTA and CDR2 FQGNSA. DNA of the CDR3: TGTGCCAGCAGCTTAGCACCCCGCTCTGGGGCCAACGTCCTGACTTTC. This sequence encodes CASSLAPRSGANVLTF.

This clonotype came up many times. The V gene is TRBV10-3, the J gene TRBJ2-4; D is ambiguous. The CDR3 runs 13 residues. V lost 4 bases and J lost 4, with 8 bases in between. Germline lookup yields CDR1 ENHRY and CDR2 SYGVKD. CDR3 bases: TGTGCCATCAGTGCGGGCGGAAAAAACATTCAGTACTTC. Residues: CAISAGGKNIQYF.

The V gene is TRBV7-2, the J gene TRBJ2-7; no reliable D call. Per germline, CDR1 SGHTA and CDR2 FQGNSA. This CDR3 contains 16 residues. With 3 bases removed from V and 0 bases from J, the gap between germline ends came to 15 bases. The CDR3 loop is CASSLRSARSSYEQYF. CDR3 nucleotides: TGTGCCAGCAGCTTGCGTTCGGCGAGGAGCTCCTACGAGCAGTACTTC.

This clonotype was seen only once. The chain carries TRBV29-1 and TRBJ2-1, with TRBD2 matching over 7 bases. CDR3 length: 14 residues. Germline V lookup: CDR1 SQVTM, CDR2 ANQGSEA. V dropped 3 bases and J dropped 10; count of bases not matched to a gene: 12. In nucleotides, the CDR3 is TGCAGCGTTGAGGTGGAGGTAGCGGGCAGGGAGCAGTTCTTC. It specifies CSVEVEVAGREQFF.

This clonotype was counted between two and nine times. The CDR3 nucleotides are TGTGCCAGCAGTTACGGACCGGAGGTTGAGCAGTTCTTC. It yields the protein CASSYGPEVEQFF. The chain combines TRBV6-5 with TRBJ2-1, with a possible D match to TRBD2 (5 bases). Trimming cost V 2 bases and J 9 bases, with 11 bases left between them. This CDR3 has 13 amino acids. CDR1 is MNHEY, CDR2 SVGAGI, per germline.

In nucleotides, the CDR3 is TGTGCCAGCAGCCTTGGGGCCCAGGGTTGGAATTCACCCCTCCACTTT. Translating it yields CASSLGAQGWNSPLHF. The chain links TRBV27 to TRBJ1-6, with TRBD1 as a possible D gene (5 bases). Germline lookup yields CDR1 MNHEY and CDR2 SMNVEV (reference sequence). Trimming removed 6 bases at V and 7 bases at J, with 19 bases between. CDR3 length equals 16 residues.

V usage is TRBV7-9 and J usage is TRBJ2-7; D is unresolved. The CDR3 is 14 amino acids. The germline gives CDR1 SEHNR, CDR2 FQNEAQ (reference sequence). Trimming took off 7 bases at V and 1 base at J, with 14 bases between the two ends. The CDR3 loop reads CASTPGRNSYEQYF. The DNA for the CDR3 is TGTGCCAGCACCCCCGGTAGAAATTCCTACGAGCAGTACTTC.

Only a few counts were recorded for this clonotype. The CDR3 DNA reads TGTGCCAGCAGTCCCGGCTCACCTCTCCAAAGTAGGCTGTTTTTT. It encodes CASSPGSPLQSRLFF. V and J are TRBV6-1 and TRBJ1-4; D gene uncertain. The CDR3 is made up of 15 amino acids. Trimming took 5 bases from V and 14 from J, leaving 24 bases between them. CDR1 and CDR2 from the germline V gene are MNHNS and SASEGT.